The entry below gives a single TCR beta chain sequence along with its context. As yet, its antigen is unknown. The record originates from a study of identical twins. Study observations and caveats: The degree of excess twin sharing was weaker in beta out-of-frame sequences. Insertion counts were lower in abundant cord blood beta clonotypes, a trend that memory repertoires did not show.

A universal primer binding site was introduced by template switching. The final cDNA contained unique molecular identifiers. TCRdb analysed the 5' RACE reads with MiXCR anew, one entry per CDR3 protein. This sample has a few hundred thousand distinct CDR3 sequences, with about a fifth found just once. Sequences were obtained from naive T cells sorted from blood. The sequence was collected from a middle-aged man in good health.

CDR3 amino acids: CASRSSSGRLGDNEQFF. The CDR3 DNA reads TGTGCCAGCAGATCCTCTAGCGGGAGGTTAGGGGACAATGAGCAGTTCTTC. This rearrangement joins TRBV27 to TRBJ2-1; 11 bases are a match to TRBD2. The CDR3 sequence is 17 residues long. After removal of 6 bases from V and 5 bases from J, the junction contained 12 bases not matched to a gene. Germline loops: CDR1 MNHEY, CDR2 SMNVEV (reference sequence).